This TCR beta chain is drawn from a study of cytomegalovirus exposure and HLA in healthy donors. Study results and caveats: It was reportedly the case that the classifier diagnosed cytomegalovirus status with high specificity and sensitivity. Evidence from a later analysis indicated that most CMV-associated TCR beta chains looked HLA-restricted. A later analysis linked about 17,000 TCR beta sequences to HLA alleles at 0.05 false discovery rate.

With regard to this clone: Its cognate antigen is unknown.

Trimming took 4 bases from V and 2 from J, leaving 10 bases between them. This CDR3 spans 14 amino acids. Looked up from germline, CDR1 is MRHNA and CDR2 is SNTAGT. 60 Vbeta and 13 Jbeta primers were used in PCR. Profiling relied on immunoSEQ multiplex PCR, and the TCRdb table lists in-frame clones only, not all of them. The table shows around 210,000 clones, with around 78% occurring only once. The J gene is TRBJ2-3, the V gene TRBV6-4, with unresolved D. Sequencing was done on a sample of PBMCs. The receptor was isolated from a boy between 10 and 17 years old in good health and CMV-seronegative. This CDR3 reads CASSVARNTDTQYF. CDR3 DNA: TGTGCCAGCAGTGTCGCTAGAAACACAGATACGCAGTATTTT.